This TCR beta chain was documented in a study of blood T cell repertoires in COVID-19. Overall study: Both acute and convalescent COVID-19 samples were obtained from the United States, Italy and Spain. T cells, B-cell-depleted T cells, or PBMCs supplied cDNA or gDNA.

Data came from immunoSEQ multiplex PCR; TCRdb stores just in-frame clones and leaves some out. The repertoire holds under 200,000 clones, 86% seen once, with 0.6% to 1% in the top ten. After removal of 5 bases from V and 5 bases from J, the junction contained 10 bases not matched to a gene. The germline CDR1 and CDR2 sequences are KGHSH and LQKENI. The CDR3 totals 16 residues. The TCR was taken from a woman aged 70-85 years with acute or convalescent COVID-19. The sample was peripheral blood. The chain is built from TRBV18 and TRBJ2-3, with 10 bases matching TRBD2. CDR3 coding DNA: TGTGCCAGCTCAGGAGTTTCTAGCGGGAGTCAAGATACGCAGTATTTT. Its translation is CASSGVSSGSQDTQYF.